Shown below are 3 T cell receptor beta chains from a single sample sequenced in a study of blood T cell repertoires in COVID-19. Sequencing was performed with immunoSEQ multiplex PCR; in TCRdb, only in-frame clones are kept and a portion is missing. This table has about 60,000 clones, roughly four fifths appearing once. Sequenced input: peripheral blood. The receptor set was obtained from a man aged 55-75 years with acute or convalescent COVID-19.

V usage is TRBV4-2 and J usage is TRBJ1-2; D remains ambiguous. The CDR3 length is 13 residues. V lost 1 base and J 2 bases, leaving 5 bases between the germline ends. Germline-derived CDR1 and CDR2 are LGHNA and YNFKEQ. The CDR3 reads CASSQGQNYGYTF. The DNA for the CDR3 is TGTGCCAGCAGCCAAGGACAAAACTATGGCTACACCTTC.

The chain is built from TRBV5-4 and TRBJ2-3; D gene ambiguous. The CDR3 runs 12 residues. Trimming stripped 5 bases from V and 0 bases from J, with 4 bases between. Per the germline V gene, CDR1 is SGHNT and CDR2 is YYREEE (reference sequence). CDR3 nucleotides: TGTGCCAGCAGACTTAGCACAGATACGCAGTATTTT. Protein product: CASRLSTDTQYF.

The chain links TRBV7-8 to TRBJ1-1; D perhaps matches TRBD1 (6 bases). The V end lost 5 bases, the J end lost 7 bases, and 20 bases lay between the germline ends. The CDR3 length is 15 residues. Germline values: CDR1 SGHVS, CDR2 FQNEAQ. The CDR3 DNA reads TGTGCCAGCAGCCCCTCGGGGGGGGCGCGTATTGAAGCTTTCTTT. Translated, it gives CASSPSGGARIEAFF. Complete variable domain (other parts from reference TRBV7-8 and TRBJ1-1): GAGVSQSPRYKVAKRGQDVALRCDPISGHVSLFWYQQALGQGPEFLTYFQNEAQLDKSGLPSDRFFAERPEGSVSTLKIQRTQQEDSAVYLCASSPSGGARIEAFFGQGTRLTVV.